A selection of T cell receptor beta chains follows, all from one sample in a study of T-cell memory formation after mild COVID-19. TCRdb ran MiXCR on the 5' RACE reads and lists one entry per CDR3 protein. The table has about 110,000 distinct CDR3 sequences, around 11% seen once. The sample taken for sequencing was PBMCs or a T cell subset sorted from them (not recorded which). These receptors all come from an adult woman who had mild COVID-19 (a few samples of this study predate the infection). Cell type and time point are not known. CDR3s include the opening cysteine and the closing phenylalanine or tryptophan. Each record gives: J gene, clone size, D gene, V gene, CDR3 protein, CDR3 DNA. The D gene is left open where the match is weak. Size is stated for part of the rows, as once, few or many counts, or as a class when the clone is expanded.

j_gene: TRBJ1-1; abundance: few; d_gene: .; v_gene: TRBV6-5; CDR3aa: CASSYGYGDTEAFF; CDR3nt: TGTGCCAGCAGTTACGGTTACGGGGACACTGAAGCTTTCTTT
j_gene: TRBJ2-1; abundance: once; d_gene: TRBD2; v_gene: TRBV12-3/TRBV12-4; CDR3aa: CASSWETSGGASEQFF; CDR3nt: TGTGCCAGCAGTTGGGAGACTAGCGGGGGGGCTAGTGAGCAGTTCTTC
j_gene: TRBJ1-6; abundance: .; d_gene: TRBD1; v_gene: TRBV27; CDR3aa: CASSLSGAGGGNSPLHF; CDR3nt: TGTGCCAGCAGTTTATCCGGGGCAGGGGGAGGGAATTCACCCCTCCACTTT
j_gene: TRBJ2-7; abundance: few; d_gene: TRBD2; v_gene: TRBV7-2; CDR3aa: CASSLGAGGGYEQYF; CDR3nt: TGTGCCAGCAGCCTCGGAGCGGGAGGGGGCTACGAGCAGTACTTC
j_gene: TRBJ1-2; abundance: few; d_gene: TRBD1; v_gene: TRBV13; CDR3aa: CASSPDRGPNYGYTF; CDR3nt: TGTGCCAGCAGCCCCGACAGGGGGCCTAACTATGGCTACACCTTC
j_gene: TRBJ2-3; abundance: .; d_gene: TRBD2; v_gene: TRBV20-1; CDR3aa: CSAPTSGRPTDTQYF; CDR3nt: TGCAGTGCCCCGACTAGCGGGAGGCCCACAGATACGCAGTATTTT
j_gene: TRBJ2-5; abundance: .; d_gene: TRBD2; v_gene: TRBV4-1; CDR3aa: CASSQVPGRDSETQYF; CDR3nt: TGCGCCAGCAGCCAAGTTCCAGGGAGGGATTCGGAGACCCAGTACTTC
j_gene: TRBJ2-7; abundance: .; d_gene: .; v_gene: TRBV27; CDR3aa: CASSHGSQPDGDSEEQYF; CDR3nt: TGTGCCAGCAGCCACGGGTCCCAGCCTGATGGGGATTCGGAAGAGCAGTACTTC
j_gene: TRBJ2-5; abundance: few; d_gene: .; v_gene: TRBV12-3/TRBV12-4; CDR3aa: CASSFSGGAETQYF; CDR3nt: TGTGCCAGCAGTTTTAGTGGGGGCGCGGAGACCCAGTACTTC
j_gene: TRBJ2-7; abundance: few; d_gene: .; v_gene: TRBV7-8; CDR3aa: CASSQLGPYEQYF; CDR3nt: TGTGCCAGCAGCCAGCTCGGACCCTACGAGCAGTACTTC
j_gene: TRBJ1-1; abundance: few; d_gene: .; v_gene: TRBV10-2; CDR3aa: CASSDPGMNTEAFF; CDR3nt: TGCGCCAGCAGTGACCCAGGGATGAACACTGAAGCTTTCTTT
j_gene: TRBJ2-2; abundance: .; d_gene: TRBD1; v_gene: TRBV5-1; CDR3aa: CASSDGDRGPQNTGELFF; CDR3nt: TGCGCCAGCAGCGACGGGGACAGGGGGCCTCAGAACACCGGGGAGCTGTTTTTT
j_gene: TRBJ2-1; abundance: few; d_gene: .; v_gene: TRBV29-1; CDR3aa: CSVVGWEPAYNEQFF; CDR3nt: TGCAGCGTTGTAGGGTGGGAGCCCGCCTACAATGAGCAGTTCTTC
j_gene: TRBJ2-1; abundance: few; d_gene: .; v_gene: TRBV11-2; CDR3aa: CASSLENFHEQFF; CDR3nt: TGTGCCAGCAGCTTAGAGAACTTCCATGAGCAGTTCTTC
j_gene: TRBJ2-2; abundance: few; d_gene: .; v_gene: TRBV20-1; CDR3aa: CSARDGTGELFF; CDR3nt: TGCAGTGCCCGGGACGGCACCGGGGAGCTGTTTTTT
j_gene: TRBJ2-7; abundance: few; d_gene: TRBD1; v_gene: TRBV29-1; CDR3aa: CSVHRGAYEQYF; CDR3nt: TGCAGCGTTCACAGGGGGGCGTACGAGCAGTACTTC
j_gene: TRBJ1-2; abundance: few; d_gene: TRBD1; v_gene: TRBV7-9; CDR3aa: CASSSVDGTGDFWDYGYTF; CDR3nt: TGTGCCAGCAGCTCCGTCGATGGGACAGGGGACTTTTGGGACTATGGCTACACCTTC
j_gene: TRBJ1-2; abundance: few; d_gene: .; v_gene: TRBV12-3/TRBV12-4; CDR3aa: CASSPNTNYGYTF; CDR3nt: TGTGCCAGCAGTCCAAACACGAACTATGGCTACACCTTC
j_gene: TRBJ2-5; abundance: .; d_gene: TRBD2; v_gene: TRBV7-9; CDR3aa: CASSTELAPRDHF; CDR3nt: TGTGCCAGCAGCACGGAACTAGCGCCTAGGGATCACTTC
j_gene: TRBJ2-2; abundance: .; d_gene: .; v_gene: TRBV9; CDR3aa: CASSAGPAGELFF; CDR3nt: TGTGCCAGCAGCGCGGGGCCCGCCGGGGAGCTGTTTTTT
j_gene: TRBJ2-5; abundance: few; d_gene: .; v_gene: TRBV4-1; CDR3aa: CASSQDREQETQYF; CDR3nt: TGCGCCAGCAGCCAAGACAGGGAACAAGAGACCCAGTACTTC
j_gene: TRBJ2-5; abundance: .; d_gene: .; v_gene: TRBV4-1; CDR3aa: CASSQGGNRYQETQYF; CDR3nt: TGCGCCAGCAGCCAAGGGGGAAATCGGTACCAAGAGACCCAGTACTTC
j_gene: TRBJ1-3; abundance: .; d_gene: TRBD1; v_gene: TRBV5-1; CDR3aa: CASSGDRGPGNTIYF; CDR3nt: TGCGCCAGCAGCGGGGACAGGGGGCCTGGAAACACCATATATTTT
j_gene: TRBJ2-2; abundance: few; d_gene: .; v_gene: TRBV7-9; CDR3aa: CASSLGGIGTGELFF; CDR3nt: TGTGCCAGCAGCTTAGGAGGGATTGGTACCGGGGAGCTGTTTTTT
j_gene: TRBJ2-1; abundance: .; d_gene: TRBD2; v_gene: TRBV5-1; CDR3aa: CASSSGLTDEQFF; CDR3nt: TGCGCCAGCAGCTCGGGACTAACGGATGAGCAGTTCTTC
j_gene: TRBJ2-3; abundance: few; d_gene: .; v_gene: TRBV29-1; CDR3aa: CSVGVARAQYF; CDR3nt: TGCAGCGTTGGTGTTGCAAGGGCGCAGTATTTT
j_gene: TRBJ2-1; abundance: few; d_gene: .; v_gene: TRBV9; CDR3aa: CASSVTGGSYNEQFF; CDR3nt: TGTGCCAGCAGCGTAACGGGCGGGTCCTACAATGAGCAGTTCTTC
j_gene: TRBJ2-2; abundance: few; d_gene: .; v_gene: TRBV9; CDR3aa: CASSVAGGNTGELFF; CDR3nt: TGTGCCAGCAGCGTGGCAGGCGGGAACACCGGGGAGCTGTTTTTT
j_gene: TRBJ2-3; abundance: few; d_gene: .; v_gene: TRBV20-1; CDR3aa: CSAAGFEAADTQYF; CDR3nt: TGCAGTGCTGCAGGATTCGAGGCCGCAGATACGCAGTATTTT
j_gene: TRBJ2-3; abundance: .; d_gene: .; v_gene: TRBV29-1; CDR3aa: CSVEDGGRVVDTQYF; CDR3nt: TGCAGCGTTGAAGATGGCGGCAGGGTAGTTGATACGCAGTATTTT
j_gene: TRBJ2-3; abundance: few; d_gene: TRBD2; v_gene: TRBV7-8; CDR3aa: CASSLGTSGGAGDTQYF; CDR3nt: TGTGCCAGCAGCTTAGGGACTAGCGGGGGGGCGGGGGATACGCAGTATTTT
j_gene: TRBJ2-6; abundance: few; d_gene: .; v_gene: TRBV5-1; CDR3aa: CASRFGTTGANVLTF; CDR3nt: TGCGCCAGCAGGTTTGGGACAACTGGGGCCAACGTCCTGACTTTC